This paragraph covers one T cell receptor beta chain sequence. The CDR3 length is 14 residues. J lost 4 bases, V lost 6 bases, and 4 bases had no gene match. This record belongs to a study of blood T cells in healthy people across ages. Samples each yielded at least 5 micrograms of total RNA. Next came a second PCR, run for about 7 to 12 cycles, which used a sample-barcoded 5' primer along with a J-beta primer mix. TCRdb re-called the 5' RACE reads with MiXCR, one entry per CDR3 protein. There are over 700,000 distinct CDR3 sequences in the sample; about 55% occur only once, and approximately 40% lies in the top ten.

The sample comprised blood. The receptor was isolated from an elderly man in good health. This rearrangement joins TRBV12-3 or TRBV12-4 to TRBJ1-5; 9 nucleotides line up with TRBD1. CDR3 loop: CASRLDRGNQPQHF. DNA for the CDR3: TGTGCCAGCAGGTTGGACAGGGGTAATCAGCCCCAGCATTTT.